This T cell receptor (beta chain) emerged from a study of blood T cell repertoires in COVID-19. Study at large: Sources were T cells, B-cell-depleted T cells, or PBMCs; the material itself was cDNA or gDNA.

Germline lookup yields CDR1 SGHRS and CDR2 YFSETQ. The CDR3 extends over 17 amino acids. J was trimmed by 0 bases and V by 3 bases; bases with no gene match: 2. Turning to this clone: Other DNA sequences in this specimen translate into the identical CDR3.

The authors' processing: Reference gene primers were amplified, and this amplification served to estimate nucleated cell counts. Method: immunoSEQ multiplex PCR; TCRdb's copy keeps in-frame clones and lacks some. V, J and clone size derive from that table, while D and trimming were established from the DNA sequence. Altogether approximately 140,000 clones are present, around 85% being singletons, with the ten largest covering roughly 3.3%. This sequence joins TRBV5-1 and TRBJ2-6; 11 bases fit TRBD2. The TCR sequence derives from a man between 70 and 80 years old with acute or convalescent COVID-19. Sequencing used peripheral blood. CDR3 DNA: TGCGCCAGCAGCTCCCTAGCGGGGGGCTCTGGGGCCAACGTCCTGACTTTC. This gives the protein CASSSLAGGSGANVLTF.